Sequencing of this T cell receptor beta chain was carried out in a study of siplizumab effects on memory and regulatory T cells. Germline-derived CDR1 and CDR2 are MNHEY and SVGAGI. V was trimmed by 2 bases and J by 2 bases, leaving 10 bases between them. The CDR3 runs to 15 residues. Per sample, about 10^5 TCR templates underwent assay. TCRdb's copy holds only in-frame clones and misses some; the assay was immunoSEQ multiplex PCR. The sample holds over 85,000 clones, roughly 92% seen once. Study-level findings and limits: Proliferating siplizumab-culture Tregs lacked confirmation of suppressive function. Naive T cells were seemingly more diverse than memory cells, and major contributions to the alloresponse seemed to be made by them.

With respect to this clone: What it binds is not known.

Sequenced sample: CD4+ T cells sorted from blood. The receptor was derived from a human donor in good health. The genes are TRBV6-5 and TRBJ1-3; unclear D gene. CDR3 nucleotide sequence: TGTGCCAGCAGTTACACTGTAACCGCTGGAAACACCATATATTTT. It is translated as CASSYTVTAGNTIYF.